This TCR beta chain originates from a study of identical twins. This clonotype was recorded a few times. Between the trimmed V and J ends, which lost 3 bases and 2 bases, there was a span of 13 bases. Germline CDR1 reads SGHDT; CDR2 reads YYEEEE. The CDR3 sequence is 15 residues long. Each CDR3 protein gets one entry after TCRdb re-called the 5' RACE reads with MiXCR. Here the sample spans 350,000 or so distinct CDR3 sequences, 9% being singletons. The sequenced sample consisted of naive T cells sorted from blood. J is TRBJ2-3 and V is TRBV5-6; no firm D call. The clonotype was recovered from a woman aged 50 to 65 in good health. CDR3 sequence reads: CASSYFATITDTQYF. CDR3 DNA sequence: TGTGCCAGCAGCTACTTCGCGACGATCACAGATACGCAGTATTTT. Full variable domain (missing parts from reference TRBV5-6 and TRBJ2-3): DAGVTQSPTHLIKTRGQQVTLRCSPKSGHDTVSWYQQALGQGPQFIFQYYEEEERQRGNFPDRFSGHQFPNYSSELNVNALLLGDSALYLCASSYFATITDTQYFGPGTRLTVL.